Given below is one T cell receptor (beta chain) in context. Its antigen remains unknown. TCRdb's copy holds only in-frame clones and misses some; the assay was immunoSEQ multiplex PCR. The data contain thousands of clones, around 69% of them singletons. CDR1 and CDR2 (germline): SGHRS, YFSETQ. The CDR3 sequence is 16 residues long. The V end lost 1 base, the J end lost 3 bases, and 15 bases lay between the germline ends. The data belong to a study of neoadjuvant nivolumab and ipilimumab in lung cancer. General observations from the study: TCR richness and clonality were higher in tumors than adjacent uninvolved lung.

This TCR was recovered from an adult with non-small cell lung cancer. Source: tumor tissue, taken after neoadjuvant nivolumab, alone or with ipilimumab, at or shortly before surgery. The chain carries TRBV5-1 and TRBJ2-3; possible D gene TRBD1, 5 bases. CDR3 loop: CASSLPGTAGTDTQYF. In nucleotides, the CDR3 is TGCGCCAGCAGCTTGCCTGGCACTGCAGGGACAGATACGCAGTATTTT.